Following are 23 T cell receptor beta chains from one sample sequenced in a study of CD4 T cells in relation to SARS-CoV-2 and coronaviruses (TCRdb year 2021). Their antigens remain unidentified. CD4+ T cells from unexposed donors were collected before the COVID-19 pandemic (2011-2018). After less than eleven days of culture, CD4+ T cells were isolated with the EasySep CD4+ T cell isolation kit. The library was produced with the immunoSEQ multiplex PCR assay. TCRdb re-hosts the immuneACCESS table, in-frame sequences only. Its copies lack some clones; in the studies checked, an unresolved V gene accounts for under half of them, and the cause for the rest is not known. The sample has around 23,000 clones on record, 73% of them singletons. 18% of the sample is taken by the ten largest. The sample was CD4+ T cells from PBMCs, cultured in vitro. These receptors came from a human donor in good health.

The rearrangement uses TRBV28 and TRBJ2-7, with 7 bases aligning to TRBD1. Germline CDR1 MDHEN, CDR2 SYDVKM. With V trimmed by 7 bases and J by 3 bases, 24 bases remained unmatched. CDR3 length: 19 residues. In DNA form, the CDR3 reads TGTGCCAGCAATTTTAATAGGCGGACAGGAGGTCTTTGGGTCTACGAGCAGTACTTC. It is translated as CASNFNRRTGGLWVYEQYF.

The rearrangement links TRBV3-1 (or the pseudogene TRBV3-2) to TRBJ1-2, with 9 bases aligning to TRBD1. Germline V gene data show CDR1 as LGHDT and CDR2 as YNNKEL (reference sequence). The junction had 5 bases not matched to a gene; V was cut back by 6 bases and J by 6 bases. The CDR3 is 13 residues long. DNA for the CDR3: TGTGCCAGCAGTCTACAGGGGGCGGATGGCTACACCTTC. It encodes CASSLQGADGYTF.

The rearrangement uses TRBV6-5 and TRBJ2-2; 10 bases match TRBD1. V was clipped by 4 bases and J by 6 bases; unmatched bases: 8. The germline V gene has CDR1 MNHEY and CDR2 SVGAGI. This CDR3 has 16 residues. The CDR3 protein is CASSWSLGQGAGELFF. In nucleotides, the CDR3 is TGTGCCAGCAGTTGGTCGCTTGGACAGGGGGCCGGGGAGCTGTTTTTT.

The chain combines TRBV19 with TRBJ1-5; 12 positions match TRBD1. The CDR3 runs to 17 residues. V shed 11 bases and J 6 bases; nucleotides not matched to a gene: 17. From germline, CDR1 is LNHDA and CDR2 SQIVND (reference sequence). In DNA, the CDR3 is TGTGCCGGATGCGTCGGGGACAGGGGGCCCCTCTGTCAGCCCCAGCATTTT. Amino acid sequence: CAGCVGDRGPLCQPQHF. The whole variable domain, remainder taken from reference TRBV19 and TRBJ1-5, is DGGITQSPKYLFRKEGQNVTLSCEQNLNHDAMYWYRQDPGQGLRLIYYSQIVNDFQKGDIAEGYSVSREKKESFPLTVTSAQKNPTAFYLCAGCVGDRGPLCQPQHFGDGTRLSIL.

V is TRBV20-1 and J is TRBJ2-7; D call uncertain. The CDR3 sequence is 11 residues long. Trimming shortened V by 3 bases and J by 6 bases, and 9 bases separated the two germline ends. Looked up from germline, CDR1 is DFQATT and CDR2 is SNEGSKA (reference sequence). The DNA of the CDR3 is TGCAGTGCTAGGAAAATCGGCGAGCAGTACTTC. It is translated as CSARKIGEQYF.

This clone was observed once. V is TRBV11-3 and J is TRBJ2-5; D may be TRBD1 (6 bases). Germline loops: CDR1 SGHNT, CDR2 YENEEA. V lost 3 bases and J 5 bases, leaving 10 bases between the germline ends. This CDR3 is built from 13 residues. The CDR3 spells CASSLGARETQYF. The CDR3 region has the DNA TGTGCCAGCAGCTTGGGGGCACGGGAGACCCAGTACTTC.

The rearrangement uses TRBV28 and TRBJ1-4; 8 bases align to TRBD1. The CDR3 has 14 residues. Per the germline V gene, CDR1 is MDHEN and CDR2 is SYDVKM. J gave up 7 bases and V 4 bases, and 5 bases lay outside the gene matches. CDR3 protein: CASSSHRGTEKLFF. The CDR3 DNA is TGTGCCAGCAGTTCCCACAGGGGGACTGAAAAACTGTTTTTT.

This rearrangement joins TRBV30 to TRBJ1-1; 11 positions agree with TRBD1. The V gene end was trimmed by 2 bases and the J gene end by 1 base; junction bases not matched to a gene: 9. The germline V gene has CDR1 GTSNPN and CDR2 SVGIG (reference sequence). This CDR3 contains 17 residues. CDR3 loop: CAWSLRDRGSSNTEAFF. For the CDR3, the DNA is TGTGCCTGGAGTCTCCGGGACAGGGGGAGTTCGAACACTGAAGCTTTCTTT.

V and J are TRBV6-4 and TRBJ2-1, with 8 bases lining up with TRBD2. The CDR3 has 14 amino acids. J gave up 6 bases and V 6 bases, and 7 bases lay outside the gene matches. Germline V gene lookup returns CDR1 MRHNA and CDR2 SNTAGT. The CDR3 bases are TGTGCCAGCAGCCTCTTAGCGGGGTCCAATGAGCAGTTCTTC. It encodes CASSLLAGSNEQFF.

This clone was recorded a few times. The chain employs TRBV11-2 and TRBJ1-1, with 8 positions matching TRBD1. The CDR3 is 15 amino acids. The V segment lost 3 bases and the J segment 5 bases; nucleotides outside the gene matches: 8. Germline CDR1 and CDR2: SGHAT and FQNNGV. The CDR3 reads CASSFHGQGATEAFF. CDR3 in DNA: TGTGCCAGCAGCTTCCACGGACAGGGTGCGACTGAAGCTTTCTTT.

This clone was detected only once. The chain joins TRBV6-1 to TRBJ2-2, with D tentatively TRBD2 (5 bases). The CDR3 spans 15 residues. The ends were cut back, 2 bases at V and 2 bases at J, with 9 bases in the middle. Germline CDR1 and CDR2: MNHNS and SASEGT. CDR3: CASSEPRGNTGELFF. The CDR3 region has the DNA TGTGCCAGCAGTGAACCCCGGGGAAACACCGGGGAGCTGTTTTTT.

This chain joins TRBV2 and TRBJ1-1; 11 bases are shared with TRBD1. The J segment lost 4 bases and the V segment lost 5 bases, leaving 6 bases of the junction unmatched. CDR3 length: 15 residues. Per germline, CDR1 SNHLY and CDR2 FYNNEI. This CDR3 is CASSKTGTGGTEAFF. Here the CDR3 DNA reads TGTGCCAGCAGTAAAACCGGGACAGGGGGCACTGAAGCTTTCTTT.

In this sample, this clone turned up a few times. J is TRBJ2-7 and V is TRBV7-9, with 8 bases lining up with TRBD1. V lost 5 bases to trimming and J lost 1 base; unmatched junction nucleotides: 10. This CDR3 is 16 amino acids long. CDR1 is SEHNR, CDR2 FQNEAQ, per germline (reference sequence). CDR3 in DNA: TGTGCCAGCAGCCCCGGGACAGGATTACCTTCCTACGAGCAGTACTTC. Amino acids: CASSPGTGLPSYEQYF.

This sequence joins TRBV13 and TRBJ2-7; 10 bases align to TRBD1. With V trimmed by 2 bases and J by 3 bases, 4 bases remained unmatched. The CDR3 totals 15 residues. The V gene's germline CDR1 is PRHDT and CDR2 FYEKMQ (reference sequence). CDR3 sequence: CASSLSRDRGYEQYF. CDR3 DNA sequence: TGTGCCAGCAGCTTAAGCCGGGACAGGGGCTACGAGCAGTACTTC.

The rearrangement joins TRBV24-1 to TRBJ2-1; a weak D match, TRBD2 (5 bases). There are 16 residues in the CDR3. V lost 5 bases to trimming and J lost 0 bases, with 13 bases between them. In germline, CDR1 is KGHDR, CDR2 SFDVKD. CDR3 DNA sequence: TGTGCCACCAGTGTAGGCGGGCCGAGCTCCTACAATGAGCAGTTCTTC. Protein product: CATSVGGPSSYNEQFF.

This chain links TRBV29-1 with TRBJ1-1; TRBD1 aligns across 7 bases. J lost 9 bases, V lost 6 bases, and 10 bases had no gene match. The CDR3 is made up of 12 amino acids. Germline loops: CDR1 SQVTM, CDR2 ANQGSEA. The chain's CDR3 is CSVAGQEVKAFF. The CDR3 DNA follows: TGCAGCGTCGCCGGACAGGAAGTAAAAGCTTTCTTT.

The chain recombines TRBV23-1 with TRBJ2-1, with 9 bases aligning to TRBD2. TRBV23-1 is flagged as an ORF with uncertain function. The CDR3 has 16 amino acids. The V and J ends lost 2 bases and 2 bases, in that order; junction bases with no gene match: 4. The CDR3 nucleotides are TGCGCCAGCAGTCAAGCGGGAGGGCGGGCCTACAATGAGCAGTTCTTC. Protein sequence: CASSQAGGRAYNEQFF.

V and J are TRBV3-1 (or the pseudogene TRBV3-2) and TRBJ2-5, with 8 bases fitting TRBD1. The CDR3 has 15 residues. Looked up from germline, CDR1 is LGHDT and CDR2 is YNNKEL (reference sequence). V gave up 0 bases and J gave up 5 bases; unmatched junction bases: 5. As DNA, the CDR3 is TGTGCCAGCAGCCAAGATCGGACAGGGCGGGAGACCCAGTACTTC. This translates into CASSQDRTGRETQYF.

The V call is TRBV5-1, the J call TRBJ2-1; D remains unclear. The V end was cut by 2 bases, the J end by 4 bases, with 7 bases between. The CDR3 runs 13 residues. Germline V gene sequence: CDR1 SGHRS, CDR2 YFSETQ. The CDR3 loop is CASSLDNYNEQFF. In DNA, the CDR3 is TGCGCCAGCAGCTTAGACAATTACAATGAGCAGTTCTTC.

This clone was seen a few times. The chain couples TRBV7-2 to TRBJ1-1; TRBD1 matches 7 bases. The V and J ends lost 3 bases and 4 bases, in that order; junction bases with no gene match: 2. The CDR3 is 13 residues long. From germline, CDR1 is SGHTA and CDR2 FQGNSA. The CDR3 DNA reads TGTGCCAGCAGCTTTCAGGGGGGCACTGAAGCTTTCTTT. It encodes CASSFQGGTEAFF.

The CDR3 DNA follows: TGTGCCAGCACCTTTAACTATGGCTACACCTTC. Protein product: CASTFNYGYTF. The rearrangement uses TRBV6-5 and TRBJ1-2, with unresolved D. The V gene lost 7 bases and the J gene lost 1 base, with 4 bases spanning the gap. Germline values: CDR1 MNHEY, CDR2 SVGAGI. The CDR3 loop spans 11 amino acids.

The chain carries TRBV5-1 and TRBJ1-5; 11 bases are a match to TRBD1. The CDR3 is made up of 19 amino acids. CDR1 and CDR2 from the germline V gene are SGHRS and YFSETQ. The trim removed 0 bases at V and 2 bases at J, leaving 10 bases unmatched. The CDR3 DNA sequence: TGCGCCAGCAGCTTGGATGGGGGACAGGGGGGTTTGGGCAATCAGCCCCAGCATTTT. Protein sequence: CASSLDGGQGGLGNQPQHF.

V usage is TRBV12-5 and J usage is TRBJ1-1; TRBD1 aligns across 7 bases. CDR3 length equals 14 residues. Unmatched junction bases numbered 8, after V lost 7 bases and J lost 3 bases. Germline assignment: CDR1 LGHNT and CDR2 FRNRAP. The CDR3 DNA sequence: TGTGCTAGTGTCAGGGGGGGGTCGGACACTGAAGCTTTCTTT. Its protein is CASVRGGSDTEAFF.